This T cell receptor (beta chain) stems from a study of radiotherapy plus CTLA-4 blockade in lung cancer. Turning to the study itself: Objective responses arose in 18% of patients, and roughly 31% experienced disease control. Regarding the study as a whole: Clones derived from tumor TCRs expanded in blood after radiotherapy plus ipilimumab.

Assay used: immunoSEQ multiplex PCR; TCRdb lists only in-frame clones, some missing. The table records tens of thousands of clones, 79% of them present only once. Deletions cut 8 bases from V and 0 bases from J, with 10 bases between. CDR1 and CDR2 from the germline V gene are MDHEN and SYDVKM. The CDR3 runs 14 residues. On this clone itself: What it recognizes is unknown.

This specimen was peripheral blood, taken from a patient treated with radiotherapy plus ipilimumab. This chain uses TRBV28 with TRBJ2-2, with D possibly TRBD1 on 5 matching bases. This clonotype was sampled from a human donor with non-small cell lung cancer who had a complete response to radiotherapy plus ipilimumab. The DNA for the CDR3 is TGTGCCAGCGACAGCGTTGCGAACACCGGGGAGCTGTTTTTT. Amino acid sequence: CASDSVANTGELFF.